This record concerns one T cell receptor (beta chain) sequence. This clonotype was seen only a few times. Its antigen target is currently unknown. No much larger clone exists at a distance of one base, and base qualities are not known. The sequencer listed for this sample is Illumina HiSeq 1500. TCRdb passed the public sequencing reads through fastp at Q25 and MiXCR, retaining productive beta sequences. Rows are combined by CDR3 protein, so each entry shows the most common genes and DNA. The sample profile shows 600,000 to 800,000 distinct CDR3 sequences; around 24% of them were found once. The ten biggest clones cover 8% of the sample. The CDR3 runs 13 residues from the cysteine to the phenylalanine. Of the read, only the CDR3 DNA is kept; its 39 bases are in frame from base 1. V was cut back by 7 bases and J by 4 bases, leaving a gap of 14 bases between them. Taken from the germline V gene, the CDR1 and CDR2 loops are SNHLY and FYNNEI.

The source of the sample is a study of T cell repertoires in cytomegalovirus infection (dated by TCRdb to about 2019). A note on the overall study: The HLA type of each donor mattered for the analysis, because public TCR beta signatures pointed to carriage of CMV infection along with the matching HLA type.

Overall results and qualifications from the work: The ex vivo response was dominated by HLA-C-restricted CMV-specific TCR beta clonotypes, and the single most frequent clonotype in two of eight donors was supplied by these HLA-C-restricted clonotypes. Cumulative frequency of public TCR beta family members discriminated carriers of CMV infection plus the relevant HLA type in this cohort and an independent 352-donor cohort.

The chain couples TRBV2 to TRBJ2-7; the D gene is perhaps TRBD2, from 6 matching bases. The sample comprised CD8+ T cells from PBMCs. This sequence originates from a human donor in good health (CMV status not recorded). Some clones in this sample may be carry-over from other donors' samples. The bases are TGTGCCAGCACACTGCCGGGGGATTACGAGCAGTACTTC. This codes for CASTLPGDYEQYF.